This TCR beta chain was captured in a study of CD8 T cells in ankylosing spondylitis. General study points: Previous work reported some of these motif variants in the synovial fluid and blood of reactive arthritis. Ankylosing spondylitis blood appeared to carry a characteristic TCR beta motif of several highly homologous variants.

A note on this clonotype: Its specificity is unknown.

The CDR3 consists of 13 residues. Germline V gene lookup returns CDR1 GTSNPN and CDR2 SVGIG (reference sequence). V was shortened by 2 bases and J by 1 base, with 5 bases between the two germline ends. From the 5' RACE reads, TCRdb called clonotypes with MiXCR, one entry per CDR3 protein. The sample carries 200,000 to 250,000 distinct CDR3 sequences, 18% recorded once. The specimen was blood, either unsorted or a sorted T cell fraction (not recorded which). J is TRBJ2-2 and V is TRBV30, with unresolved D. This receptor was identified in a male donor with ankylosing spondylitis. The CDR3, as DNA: TGTGCCTGGAGTTCGTGGAACACCGGGGAGCTGTTTTTT. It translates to CAWSSWNTGELFF.